This entry lists 5 T cell receptor beta chains sequenced from one sample in a study of blood T cell repertoires in COVID-19. TCRdb's copy holds only in-frame clones and misses some; the assay was immunoSEQ multiplex PCR. The sample yields 200,000 to 250,000 clones, 70% to 85% seen once. The sequenced material came from PBMCs or T cells enriched from blood (not recorded which). These receptors were collected from a woman aged 60-75 years who had recovered from COVID-19.

J is TRBJ1-1 and V is TRBV5-4; D uncertain. V was shortened by 0 bases and J by 4 bases, with 7 bases between the two germline ends. Germline loops: CDR1 SGHNT, CDR2 YYREEE (reference sequence). The CDR3 loop spans 13 amino acids. CDR3 bases: TGTGCCAGCAGCTTGGAGCAATTCACTGAAGCTTTCTTT. It specifies CASSLEQFTEAFF.

The CDR3 loop reads CATSRERLAGGDTQYF. The CDR3 DNA is TGTGCCACCAGCAGAGAGAGACTAGCGGGGGGGGATACGCAGTATTTT. The chain employs TRBV15 and TRBJ2-3; 14 positions agree with TRBD2. CDR1 is LNHNV and CDR2 is YYDKDF in the germline V gene (reference sequence). After removal of 0 bases from V and 6 bases from J, the junction contained 2 bases not matched to a gene. The CDR3 covers 16 residues.

V usage is TRBV10-3 and J usage is TRBJ2-7, with 9 nucleotides matching TRBD1. The germline V gene has CDR1 ENHRY and CDR2 SYGVKD. There are 13 residues in the CDR3. With V trimmed by 4 bases and J by 5 bases, 3 bases remained unmatched. This CDR3 reads CAISAHRGHEQYF. Written as DNA, the CDR3 is TGTGCCATCAGTGCGCACAGGGGGCACGAGCAGTACTTC.

The rearrangement uses TRBV5-8 and TRBJ1-4; 8 nucleotides match TRBD1. This CDR3 has 16 residues. In germline, CDR1 is SGHTS, CDR2 YDEGEE. V trimming: 0 bases; J trimming: 8 bases; junction bases outside the gene matches: 9. The CDR3 sequence: CASSLDFGQGDEKLFF. The CDR3, as DNA: TGTGCCAGCAGCTTGGATTTTGGACAGGGAGACGAAAAACTGTTTTTT.

J is TRBJ1-2 and V is TRBV10-1; maybe TRBD1 (5 bases). Trimming stripped 3 bases from V and 8 bases from J, with 13 bases between. Germline-derived CDR1 and CDR2 are WNHNN and SYGVQD (reference sequence). The CDR3 loop spans 13 amino acids. The CDR3 reads CASSDPGRGGYTF. The CDR3 DNA reads TGCGCCAGCAGTGACCCGGGGAGGGGCGGCTACACCTTC.